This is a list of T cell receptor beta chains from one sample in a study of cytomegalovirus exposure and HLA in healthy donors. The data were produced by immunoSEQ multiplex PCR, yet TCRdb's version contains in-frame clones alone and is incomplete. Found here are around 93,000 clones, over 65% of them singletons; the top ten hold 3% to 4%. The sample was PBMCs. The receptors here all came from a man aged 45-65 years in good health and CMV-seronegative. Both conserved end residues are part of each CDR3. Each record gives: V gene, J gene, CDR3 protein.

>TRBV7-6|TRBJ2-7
CASSLGWGDSPYEQYF
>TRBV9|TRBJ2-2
CASSVGHANTGELFF
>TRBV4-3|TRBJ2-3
CASSQDWRTDTQYF
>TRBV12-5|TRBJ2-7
CASGLANADEQYF
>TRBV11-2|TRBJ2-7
CASSLDLSGSYEQYF
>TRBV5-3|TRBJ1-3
CARSLGHRNTIYF
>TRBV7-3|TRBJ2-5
CASSSKVGGQETQYF
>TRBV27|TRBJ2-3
CASRPGQGGTDTQYF
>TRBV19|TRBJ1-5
CASTPGRGHYQPQHF
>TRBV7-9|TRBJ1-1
CASSGVQGQEAFF
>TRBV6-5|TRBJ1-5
CASSRGQTHQPQHF
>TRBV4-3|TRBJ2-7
CASSQNTRPGQGYEQYF
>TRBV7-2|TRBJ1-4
CASSSAGTEKLFF
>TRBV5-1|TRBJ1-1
CASSFGGSSEAFF
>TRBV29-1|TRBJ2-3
CSVARATSRSPHDTQYF
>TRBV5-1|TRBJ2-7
CASSLTSGNLYEQYF
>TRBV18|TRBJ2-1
CASSPIGDRGGYNEQFF
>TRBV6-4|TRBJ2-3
CASSDSGKSTDTQYF
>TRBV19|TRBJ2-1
CASSIPTSGSFHEQFF
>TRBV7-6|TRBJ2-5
CASSRLWRGQRQETQYF
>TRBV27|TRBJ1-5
CASSHASRDISNQPQHF
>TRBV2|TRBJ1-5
CASSDMGGGNQPQHF
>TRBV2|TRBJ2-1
CASSEPGLAGPLADEQFF
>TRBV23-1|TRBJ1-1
CARRRRVAFF
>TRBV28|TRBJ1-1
CASTVIHHPSDTLNTEAFF
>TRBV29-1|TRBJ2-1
CSVEVPASGLSYNEQFF
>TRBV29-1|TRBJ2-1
CSILSGRHNEQFF
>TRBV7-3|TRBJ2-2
CASRLAGVIGELFF
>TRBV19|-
CASRPRAGGGEQYF
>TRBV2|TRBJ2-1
CASSRRSGGLNEQFF
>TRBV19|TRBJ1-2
CASSRSTGGAGYTF
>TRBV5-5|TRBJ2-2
CASSPSGAVNTGELFF
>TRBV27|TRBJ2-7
CASSTSGASYEQYF
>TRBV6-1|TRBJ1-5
CASSEDIGGVQPQHF
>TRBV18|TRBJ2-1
CASSSAGSSYNEQFF
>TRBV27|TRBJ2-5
CASTSRPGLQETQYF
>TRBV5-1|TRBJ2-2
CASSFQAGQNTGELFF
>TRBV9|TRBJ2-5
CASSEPGTSPQETQYF
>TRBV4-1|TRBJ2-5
CASSQDGAAGVQETQYF
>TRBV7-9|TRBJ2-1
CASSAPGLAVYNEQFF
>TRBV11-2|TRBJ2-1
CASSLRGGRASDEQFF
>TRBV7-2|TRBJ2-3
CASSTRTDTQYF
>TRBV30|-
CASTTSGRHEQYF